These 26 T cell receptor beta chains came from one sample sequenced in a study of T cell clonality in common variable immunodeficiency. Libraries were prepared by immunoSEQ multiplex PCR; TCRdb keeps only in-frame clonotypes and omits some of them. The sample contains tens of thousands of clones, none of them singletons. Sequencing was done on a sample of peripheral blood mononuclear cells. These TCRs come from a person aged 18 to 70 in good health.

This clone was seen ten or more times. The read halts 3 residues ahead of the CDR3 end, with the missing end drawn from the germline J gene. The V gene is TRBV2, the J gene TRBJ1-2; D may be TRBD1 (5 bases). This CDR3 region has 12 residues. The germline V gene encodes CDR1 SNHLY and CDR2 FYNNEI. Trimming left V 4 bases short and J 2 bases short, with 5 bases between. The sequenced CDR3 bases are TGTGCCAGCAGTGCAGGGAACTATGGC. It encodes CASSAGNYG. The full CDR3 protein reads CASSAGNYGYTF.

This clone was recorded at least ten times. The sequence runs out 3 residues before the end of the CDR3; the remainder is reconstructed from the germline J gene. The rearrangement uses TRBV7-9 and TRBJ2-5, with D possibly matching TRBD1 (6 bases). The CDR3 contains 14 residues. Germline lookup yields CDR1 SEHNR and CDR2 FQNEAQ (reference sequence). V was shortened by 5 bases and J by 1 base, with 11 bases between the two germline ends. The sequenced CDR3 bases are TGTGCCAGCAGCGCGGACAGTATCCAAGAGACC. It translates to CASSADSIQET. In full, the CDR3 is CASSADSIQETQYF.

This clone was seen only a few times. The read halts 3 residues ahead of the CDR3 end, with the missing end drawn from the germline J gene. This sequence joins TRBV11-3 and TRBJ1-2; TRBD1 agrees at 9 bases. Germline CDR1 and CDR2: SGHNT and YENEEA. CDR3 size: 14 residues. The covered CDR3 bases are TGTGCCAGCAGCTTAACAGGGGGCCAAGAGACC. This encodes CASSLTGGQET. The full CDR3 reads CASSLTGGQETYTF.

This clone was seen repeatedly, ten times or more. The CDR3 is cut off 3 residues early in the read; its end comes from the germline J gene. V is TRBV5-6 and J is TRBJ1-1; 9 nucleotides agree with TRBD1. The V and J ends lost 4 bases and 4 bases, in that order; junction bases with no gene match: 8. This CDR3 is built from 15 residues. Germline assignment: CDR1 SGHDT and CDR2 YYEEEE. The CDR3 region is CASSPWDRAGTEAFF. Incomplete CDR3 DNA: TGTGCCAGCAGCCCTTGGGACAGGGCTGGCACTGAA.

This clone has a count of ten or more. The missing CDR3 end, 3 residues past where the read stops, is filled in from the germline J gene. The gene calls are TRBV7-9 and TRBJ2-2, with TRBD2 as a possible D gene (5 bases). This CDR3 comprises 13 residues. Germline V gene data show CDR1 as SEHNR and CDR2 as FQNEAQ (reference sequence). With 5 bases removed from V and 6 bases from J, the gap between germline ends came to 10 bases. CDR3 residues: CASSPSLPGELFF. The sequenced CDR3 bases are TGTGCCAGCAGCCCTAGCTTACCCGGGGAG.

This clone appeared many times. The read finishes 3 residues shy of the CDR3 end, and the germline J gene is used to complete it. This rearrangement joins TRBV20-1 to TRBJ2-2; weak D call: TRBD2 (7 bases). Germline-derived CDR1 and CDR2 are DFQATT and SNEGSKA (reference sequence). The CDR3 loop spans 14 amino acids. CDR3 DNA, as far as it was read: TGCAGTGCTACTCTAGGGGGGGGACTTGAAAAG. Its translation: CSATLGGGLEK. The CDR3 in its entirety is CSATLGGGLEKLFF.

This clone has at least ten counts. The CDR3 end is not reached by the read, which stops 3 residues before it; the germline J gene fills it in. The chain is built from TRBV29-1 and TRBJ1-5; weak D call: TRBD1 (6 bases). Looked up from germline, CDR1 is SQVTM and CDR2 is ANQGSEA. This CDR3 has 13 residues. V gave up 5 bases and J gave up 5 bases, with 13 bases separating them. CDR3 DNA (partial): TGCAGCGTTTCCAGGGGACAAGATCAGCCC. It specifies CSVSRGQDQP. The whole CDR3 reads CSVSRGQDQPQHF.

This clone was seen ten or more times. Read data end 3 residues before the CDR3 end; the end is taken from the germline J gene. This chain links TRBV7-3 with TRBJ2-3; TRBD2 is a possible D gene (7 bases). The V and J ends lost 1 base and 3 bases respectively, with 11 bases between them. Germline V gene lookup returns CDR1 SGHTA and CDR2 FQGTGA. CDR3 size: 15 residues. CDR3 in amino acids: CASSLNRGGTDTQYF. The DNA read from the CDR3 is TGTGCCAGCAGCTTAAATAGGGGGGGTACAGATACG.

This clone appeared many times. The read halts 3 residues ahead of the CDR3 end, with the missing end drawn from the germline J gene. V gene TRBV19 combines with J gene TRBJ1-5, with 7 bases fitting TRBD1. Germline V gives CDR1 LNHDA, CDR2 SQIVND (reference sequence). The CDR3 totals 15 residues. With 2 bases clipped from V and 4 bases from J, the junction kept 5 bases outside the gene matches. The CDR3 region is CASSIKDRRNQPQHF. The covered CDR3 bases are TGTGCCAGTAGTATAAAGGACAGGCGAAATCAGCCC.

In its sample, this clone was seen a few times. CDR3: CASSGERDMGTDTYTF. CDR3 DNA (partial): TGTGCCAGTAGTGGGGAGCGGGATATGGGCACAGATACC. V and J are TRBV19 and TRBJ1-2; D gene ambiguous. The CDR3 end lies 3 residues beyond the end of the read and is filled in from the germline J gene. The CDR3 is made up of 16 amino acids. Looked up from germline, CDR1 is LNHDA and CDR2 is SQIVND (reference sequence).

Remarks on this clone: Coverage ceases 3 residues before the CDR3 finishes, and the germline J gene fills in the end. J is TRBJ2-3 and V is TRBV30; 7 bases map to TRBD2. The CDR3 is made up of 13 amino acids. Germline CDR1 reads GTSNPN; CDR2 reads SVGIG (reference sequence). CDR3 in amino acids: CAWTGLVRETQYF. CDR3 DNA (partial): TGTGCCTGGACCGGACTAGTCCGAGAGACG.

This clone was picked up many times. The sequenced fragment ends 3 residues before the CDR3 boundary, so the rest is inferred from the germline J gene. The V and J genes are TRBV18 and TRBJ2-7, with TRBD1 matching 7 bases. Per the germline V gene, CDR1 is KGHSH and CDR2 is LQKENI. The CDR3 totals 13 residues. After removal of 3 bases from V and 3 bases from J, the junction contained 2 bases not matched to a gene. CDR3 DNA, as far as it was read: TGTGCCAGCTCACCGGGACAGCTCTACGAG. The encoded protein is CASSPGQLYE. The full CDR3 is CASSPGQLYEQYF.

This clone was detected ten times or more. The observed sequence ends 3 residues before the CDR3 terminus, with the missing tail filled in from the germline J gene. The V and J genes are TRBV5-1 and TRBJ1-5; 10 positions agree with TRBD1. The V gene's germline CDR1 is SGHRS and CDR2 YFSETQ. This CDR3 contains 20 residues. V gave up 0 bases and J gave up 3 bases; unmatched junction bases: 15. The CDR3 loop is CASSLGTTGTGDTVNQPQHF. The covered CDR3 bases are TGCGCCAGCAGCTTGGGAACTACCGGGACAGGGGATACCGTCAATCAGCCC.

This clone was recorded many times. The read terminates 3 residues ahead of where the CDR3 ends, so the germline J gene completes it. The chain employs TRBV5-5 and TRBJ1-2, with D tentatively TRBD1 (6 bases). The CDR3 is 12 amino acids. CDR1 and CDR2 (germline): SGHKS, YYEKEE (reference sequence). CDR3 amino acids: CASSRTVGGYTF. Incomplete CDR3 DNA: TGTGCCAGCAGCCGGACAGTGGGCGGC. The whole variable domain, remainder taken from reference TRBV5-5 and TRBJ1-2, is DAGVTQSPTHLIKTRGQQVTLRCSPISGHKSVSWYQQVLGQGPQFIFQYYEKEERGRGNFPDRFSARQFPNYSSELNVNALLLGDSALYLCASSRTVGGYTFGSGTRLTVV.

This clone occurred many times. The read halts 3 residues ahead of the CDR3 end, with the missing end drawn from the germline J gene. The chain recombines TRBV7-8 with TRBJ2-2; D might be TRBD2 (6 bases). This CDR3 has 13 residues. From germline, CDR1 is SGHVS and CDR2 FQNEAQ. The CDR3 loop reads CASSSGLREKLFF. The covered CDR3 bases are TGTGCCAGCAGCTCTGGTCTGCGGGAAAAG.

This clone appeared many times. Sequencing ends 3 residues short of the CDR3 end; the germline J gene provides the rest. The rearrangement joins TRBV4-2 to TRBJ2-7, with a tentative D call TRBD1 (5 bases). The CDR3 loop spans 15 amino acids. Trimming left V 1 base short and J 3 bases short, with 13 bases between. From germline, CDR1 is LGHNA and CDR2 YNFKEQ. CDR3 in amino acids: CASSQGQGGIYEQYF. The part of the CDR3 DNA that was read is TGTGCCAGCAGCCAAGGGCAGGGTGGAATCTACGAG.

This clone showed up many times. The CDR3 is cut off 3 residues early in the read; its end comes from the germline J gene. This sequence joins TRBV10-3 and TRBJ2-7; D uncertain. The CDR3 spans 15 residues. V was pared by 0 bases and J by 3 bases, with 12 bases between. Germline CDR1 is ENHRY and CDR2 is SYGVKD. The DNA read from the CDR3 is TGTGCCATCAGTGAGTCCCCACAGACGTTCTACGAG. Translated: CAISESPQTFYE. The complete CDR3 sequence is CAISESPQTFYEQYF.

This clone was counted ten times or more. The read ends 3 residues early relative to the CDR3; the germline J gene fills the gap. The chain recombines TRBV20-1 with TRBJ1-4; D perhaps matches TRBD1 (5 bases). Trimming removed 0 bases from V and 7 bases from J, with 12 bases in between. The CDR3 is 14 amino acids. Germline lookup yields CDR1 DFQATT and CDR2 SNEGSKA (reference sequence). The covered CDR3 bases are TGCAGTGCTAGAGATTACCGGGGGGGTGAAAAA. It is translated as CSARDYRGGEK. In full, the CDR3 is CSARDYRGGEKLFF.

This clone has ten or more counts. Coverage ceases 3 residues before the CDR3 finishes, and the germline J gene fills in the end. The chain combines TRBV2 with TRBJ2-2; D is possibly TRBD2 (6 bases). Trimming took off 7 bases at V and 1 base at J, with 16 bases between the two ends. This CDR3 is 16 amino acids long. The germline gives CDR1 SNHLY, CDR2 FYNNEI. The CDR3 protein is CASTKDGSGNTGELFF. The sequenced part of the CDR3 DNA is TGTGCCAGCACCAAGGATGGTAGCGGGAACACCGGGGAG.

This clone was counted at least ten times. The sequence runs out 3 residues before the end of the CDR3; the remainder is reconstructed from the germline J gene. The chain uses TRBV19 and TRBJ2-3; a possible D gene is TRBD2 (5 bases). Trimming took off 3 bases at V and 2 bases at J, with 12 bases between the two ends. The germline V gene encodes CDR1 LNHDA and CDR2 SQIVND (reference sequence). The length of the CDR3 is 15 residues. CDR3 amino acids: CASSILPGDTDTQYF. CDR3 DNA, as far as it was read: TGTGCCAGTAGTATTCTTCCCGGGGACACAGATACG.

In its sample, this clone was seen many times. Coverage ceases 3 residues before the CDR3 finishes, and the germline J gene fills in the end. This chain links TRBV10-3 with TRBJ1-5; TRBD1 matches at 7 bases. V lost 6 bases to trimming and J lost 2 bases; unmatched junction nucleotides: 4. Germline V gives CDR1 ENHRY, CDR2 SYGVKD. The CDR3 has 14 amino acids. The sequenced CDR3 bases are TGTGCCATCAGCGACACAGGGGGCAATCAGCCC. Its protein product is CAISDTGGNQP. The whole CDR3 sequence reads CAISDTGGNQPQHF.

This clone was recorded many times. The read terminates 3 residues before the CDR3 end, so the remaining end is supplied by the germline J gene. This chain uses TRBV20-1 with TRBJ2-7; D tentatively reads TRBD1 or TRBD2 (5 bases each). With 2 bases removed from V and 2 bases from J, the gap between germline ends came to 10 bases. Looked up from germline, CDR1 is DFQATT and CDR2 is SNEGSKA (reference sequence). CDR3 size: 13 residues. This CDR3 reads CSARRQGAYEQYF. The CDR3 DNA, read in part, is TGCAGTGCTAGACGGCAGGGAGCCTACGAG.

The table lists this clone with many counts. The read ends 3 residues early relative to the CDR3; the germline J gene fills the gap. The genes are TRBV30 and TRBJ2-1; unclear D gene. The CDR3 is 11 residues long. CDR1 GTSNPN and CDR2 SVGIG come from the germline V gene (reference sequence). The DNA read from the CDR3 is TGTGCATGGCAGGCCTACAATGAG. Translation gives CAWQAYNE. In full, the CDR3 reads CAWQAYNEQFF.

This clone was seen at least ten times. One end of the junction does not line up with germline, which may come from a read error. From the germline J gene comes the end of the CDR3, since the read stops 3 residues before it. The genes are TRBV7-7 and TRBJ2-3; D unclear. Germline-derived CDR1 and CDR2 are SSHAT and FNYEAQ (reference sequence). There are 15 residues in the CDR3. CDR3 DNA (partial): TGTGCTAGCAGCTCCCTCCCCAGTAGCACAGATACG. It encodes CASSSLPSSTDT. The complete CDR3 protein is CASSSLPSSTDTQYF.

This clone was detected ten times or more. The observed sequence ends 3 residues before the CDR3 terminus, with the missing tail filled in from the germline J gene. This rearrangement joins TRBV10-1 to TRBJ1-5; possibly TRBD1 for D (6 bases). This CDR3 comprises 13 residues. Germline V gene lookup returns CDR1 WNHNN and CDR2 SYGVQD (reference sequence). V lost 2 bases and J lost 6, with 8 bases in between. The CDR3 DNA, read in part, is TGCGCCAGCAGTGAGACAGGGTCTCAGCCC. This codes for CASSETGSQP. The CDR3 as a whole reads CASSETGSQPQHF.

This clone was recorded many times. From the germline J gene comes the end of the CDR3, since the read stops 3 residues before it. The chain employs TRBV5-6 and TRBJ1-2; weak D call: TRBD1 (6 bases). CDR1 and CDR2 from the germline V gene are SGHDT and YYEEEE. The CDR3 totals 14 residues. The sequenced part of the CDR3 DNA is TGTGCCAGCAGTCCTGGACAGACCGCAGGGGGC. Translating it yields CASSPGQTAGG. The CDR3, in full, reads CASSPGQTAGGYTF.